The 27 T cell receptor beta chains reported below all come from one sample, sequenced in a study of shared clonotypes between healthy human individuals (dated by TCRdb to about 2020). The method behind the library was the immunoSEQ multiplex PCR assay. This is the immuneACCESS table as TCRdb keeps it, with only in-frame sequences that have V and J called. A part of the clones is gone; compared with another copy, unresolved V genes explain less than half, and the rest is unexplained. This sample comprises more than 1 million clones, roughly 74% of them detected only once. The top ten constitute about 0.52% of the sample. The specimen sequenced was memory CD4+ T cells from PBMCs. The sample's cell subset or site label, in plain terms: CD45RA-negative fraction. These receptors all stem from a man in his late teens or twenties in good health. Some clones in this sample may be carry-over from other donors' samples.

The V gene is TRBV2, the J gene TRBJ2-2; 8 bases align to TRBD1. The length of the CDR3 is 15 residues. Germline loops: CDR1 SNHLY, CDR2 FYNNEI. J was trimmed by 0 bases and V by 10 bases; bases with no gene match: 7. CDR3 sequence (DNA): TGTGCCATTGGGGACAGGAATACGAACACCGGGGAGCTGTTTTTT. It is translated as CAIGDRNTNTGELFF.

The rearrangement joins TRBV11-2 to TRBJ2-3, with 7 bases matching TRBD2. The CDR3 extends over 15 amino acids. The germline V gene encodes CDR1 SGHAT and CDR2 FQNNGV. The trim removed 7 bases at V and 1 base at J, leaving 8 bases unmatched. This chain's CDR3 is CASTPRGVGTDTQYF. CDR3 DNA: TGTGCCAGCACTCCCCGGGGGGTTGGCACAGATACGCAGTATTTT.

As DNA, the CDR3 is TGTGCCAGCGGGTCGCAGCGGGTAAGGTACGAGCAGTACTTC. This codes for CASGSQRVRYEQYF. The V gene is TRBV28, the J gene TRBJ2-7; D might be TRBD2 (6 bases). This CDR3 comprises 14 residues. The germline V gene has CDR1 MDHEN and CDR2 SYDVKM. Trimming pared 8 bases from V and 4 bases from J, leaving 18 bases between.

This clone occurred many times. The rearrangement links TRBV28 to TRBJ1-2; the D is unclear. The CDR3 is 12 residues long. CDR1 MDHEN and CDR2 SYDVKM come from the germline V gene. V dropped 10 bases and J dropped 9 bases, with 18 bases sitting between them. The CDR3 sequence is CAIGRPELSYTF. CDR3 nucleotides: TGTGCCATCGGCAGGCCGGAACTTAGCTACACCTTC.

This clone was recorded once. The CDR3 sequence is CASSEAGINTYNEQFF. CDR3 DNA sequence: TGTGCCAGCAGTGAAGCCGGGATTAACACCTACAATGAGCAGTTCTTC. This chain links TRBV6-1 with TRBJ2-1, with D possibly being TRBD2 (5 bases). Germline V gene data show CDR1 as MNHNS and CDR2 as SASEGT. The CDR3 runs to 16 residues. Trimming stripped 0 bases from V and 2 bases from J, with 11 bases between.

This clone is a singleton in its sample. V gene TRBV13 combines with J gene TRBJ2-7; a weak D match, TRBD2 (6 bases). The CDR3 has 13 residues. CDR1 and CDR2 from the germline V gene are PRHDT and FYEKMQ (reference sequence). Trimming took 5 bases from V and 7 from J, leaving 15 bases between them. The CDR3 reads CASSSAGSREQYF. The CDR3 DNA reads as TGTGCCAGCAGCAGCGCGGGGTCGAGGGAGCAGTACTTC.

The chain has TRBV28 and TRBJ2-2; 11 nucleotides match TRBD2. The trim removed 4 bases at V and 7 bases at J, leaving 5 bases unmatched. CDR3 size: 15 residues. The germline gives CDR1 MDHEN, CDR2 SYDVKM. The CDR3 protein is CASSSAGLADGELFF. CDR3 bases: TGTGCCAGCAGTTCAGCGGGACTAGCGGACGGGGAGCTGTTTTTT.

The genes are TRBV2 and TRBJ2-1, with D perhaps matching TRBD2 (5 bases). Trimming cost V 4 bases and J 9 bases, with 16 bases left between them. Germline V gene sequence: CDR1 SNHLY, CDR2 FYNNEI. The CDR3 has 14 residues. The CDR3 is CASSVLGSEVEQFF. DNA of the CDR3: TGTGCCAGCAGTGTCTTAGGGTCGGAGGTTGAGCAGTTCTTC.

V and J are TRBV6-6 and TRBJ2-2; D remains ambiguous. Per germline, CDR1 MNHNY and CDR2 SVGAGI (reference sequence). This CDR3 has 12 amino acids. V was cut by 6 bases and J by 5 bases, with 7 bases left in between. The DNA of the CDR3 is TGTGCCAGCAGGGCAAGTACCGGGGAGCTGTTTTTT. Its translation is CASRASTGELFF.

The chain links TRBV27 to TRBJ2-1; the match to TRBD2 covers 12 bases. The length of the CDR3 is 16 residues. The J segment lost 4 bases and the V segment lost 5 bases, leaving 6 bases of the junction unmatched. Germline CDR1 MNHEY, CDR2 SMNVEV (reference sequence). CDR3 sequence reads: CASSDLAGGPYNEQFF. The CDR3 DNA is TGTGCCAGCAGTGATCTAGCGGGAGGGCCTTACAATGAGCAGTTCTTC.

The chain has TRBV11-2 and TRBJ2-7; D is uncertain. This CDR3 has 14 amino acids. Trimming stripped 6 bases from V and 0 bases from J, with 12 bases between. Germline-derived CDR1 and CDR2 are SGHAT and FQNNGV. CDR3 residues: CASRTLGSSYEQYF. For the CDR3, the DNA is TGTGCCAGCAGGACCTTGGGAAGCTCCTACGAGCAGTACTTC.

The chain uses TRBV2 and TRBJ2-4, with D possibly being TRBD1 (6 bases). The CDR3 is 14 residues long. The V gene's germline CDR1 is SNHLY and CDR2 FYNNEI. V was clipped by 2 bases and J by 5 bases, with 10 bases between them. CDR3 DNA: TGTGCCAGCAGTGAACAGGGGTCGGAAAACATTCAGTACTTC. Its translation is CASSEQGSENIQYF.

The chain couples TRBV28 to TRBJ1-2, with D unclear. The CDR3 spans 10 residues. Trimming shortened V by 8 bases and J by 8 bases, and 9 bases separated the two germline ends. Germline V CDR1 and CDR2: MDHEN, SYDVKM. The CDR3 loop reads CASPGYGYTF. In nucleotides, the CDR3 is TGTGCCAGCCCGGGATACGGCTACACCTTC.

Concerning this clone itself: One base separates it from a far larger clone, so it is likely a read error. The rearrangement joins TRBV14 to TRBJ1-1; no definite D call. Germline CDR1 is SGHDN and CDR2 is FVKESK. The CDR3 loop spans 13 amino acids. Trimming left V 2 bases short and J 0 bases short, with 4 bases between. The CDR3 protein is CASSQRVNTEAFF. In nucleotides, the CDR3 is TGTGCCAGCAGCCAAAGGGTGAACACTGAAGCTTTCTTT.

The chain is built from TRBV4-3 and TRBJ1-2, with 8 bases that match TRBD1. This CDR3 is 15 amino acids long. The germline CDR1 and CDR2 sequences are LGHNA and YSLEER. V trimming: 4 bases; J trimming: 7 bases; junction bases outside the gene matches: 11. Written as DNA, the CDR3 is TGCGCCAGCAGCCTTGGGGGGCAGGGGGCGGTTGGCTACACCTTC. This codes for CASSLGGQGAVGYTF.

This clone was recorded once. This chain uses TRBV28 with TRBJ2-7; D gene uncertain. V was clipped by 3 bases and J by 2 bases, with 14 bases between them. CDR1 is MDHEN, CDR2 SYDVKM, per germline. The CDR3 length is 15 residues. The CDR3 DNA reads as TGTGCCAGCAGTTTGGTGACTTTACCCCCCTACGAGCAGTACTTC. This translates into CASSLVTLPPYEQYF.

V is TRBV14 and J is TRBJ2-6, with TRBD1 matching 9 bases. V shed 1 base, J shed 13 bases, and the junction held 5 bases outside the gene matches. Germline CDR1 and CDR2: SGHDN and FVKESK. CDR3 length: 14 residues. CDR3 protein: CASSQVTTGGVLTF. DNA of the CDR3: TGTGCCAGCAGCCAAGTTACGACAGGGGGGGTCCTGACTTTC.

There are a few counts of this clone. This chain links TRBV5-4 with TRBJ2-6; a possible D gene is TRBD2 (5 bases). Trimming left V 1 base short and J 0 bases short, with 8 bases between. Germline lookup yields CDR1 SGHNT and CDR2 YYREEE (reference sequence). CDR3 size: 16 residues. The DNA for the CDR3 is TGTGCCAGCAGCTTGCCGGGAATCTCTGGGGCCAACGTCCTGACTTTC. This codes for CASSLPGISGANVLTF.

The chain has TRBV7-2 and TRBJ2-2; D remains ambiguous. This CDR3 is 13 amino acids long. V lost 7 bases, J lost 1 base, and 7 bases lay in between. CDR1 is SGHTA, CDR2 FQGNSA, per germline. The CDR3 is CASIWGNTGELFF. The CDR3 nucleotides are TGTGCCAGCATCTGGGGGAACACCGGGGAGCTGTTTTTT.

The chain links TRBV19 to TRBJ2-2, with D possibly called TRBD1 or TRBD2 (5 bases each). The V gene lost 5 bases and the J gene lost 6 bases, with 13 bases spanning the gap. This CDR3 has 14 residues. The germline V gene has CDR1 LNHDA and CDR2 SQIVND (reference sequence). CDR3 region: CASSPRWGSGELFF. The CDR3 DNA reads as TGTGCCAGTAGTCCCCGTTGGGGGTCCGGGGAGCTGTTTTTT.

Written as DNA, the CDR3 is TGTGCCAGCAGTTCGATGGGTGACTCTGGAAACACCATATATTTT. Amino acid sequence: CASSSMGDSGNTIYF. This chain connects TRBV28 to TRBJ1-3, with D unclear. The V end lost 4 bases, the J end lost 0 bases, and 10 bases lay between the germline ends. The CDR3 is 15 residues long. Germline V lookup: CDR1 MDHEN, CDR2 SYDVKM. The whole variable domain, remainder taken from reference TRBV28 and TRBJ1-3, is DVKVTQSSRYLVKRTGEKVFLECVQDMDHENMFWYRQDPGLGLRLIYFSYDVKMKEKGDIPEGYSVSREKKERFSLILESASTNQTSMYLCASSSMGDSGNTIYFGEGSWLTVV.

The chain carries TRBV29-1 and TRBJ2-1, with no clear D. V lost 1 base and J 12 bases, leaving 13 bases between the germline ends. The CDR3 contains 12 residues. Looked up from germline, CDR1 is SQVTM and CDR2 is ANQGSEA. The CDR3 protein is CSVEVPGLPQFF. The DNA of the CDR3 is TGCAGCGTTGAAGTACCTGGGCTCCCGCAGTTCTTC.

This chain connects TRBV19 to TRBJ2-2; perhaps D is TRBD1 or TRBD2 (5 bases each). Per germline, CDR1 LNHDA and CDR2 SQIVND (reference sequence). Trimming left V 5 bases short and J 6 bases short, with 16 bases between. This CDR3 spans 15 amino acids. CDR3 amino acids: CASSPRDGFSGELFF. The DNA of the CDR3 is TGTGCCAGTAGTCCACGGGACGGATTTTCCGGGGAGCTGTTTTTT.

The V and J genes are TRBV28 and TRBJ2-7; no definite D call. CDR1 is MDHEN, CDR2 SYDVKM, per germline. Trimming removed 2 bases from V and 6 bases from J, with 8 bases in between. The CDR3 totals 12 residues. CDR3 in DNA: TGTGCCAGCAGTTTAAGGTCTGGCGAGCAGTACTTC. Its protein product is CASSLRSGEQYF.

The V gene is TRBV11-3, the J gene TRBJ2-1; 7 bases map to TRBD2. There are 15 residues in the CDR3. Germline V lookup: CDR1 SGHNT, CDR2 YENEEA. The V gene end was trimmed by 3 bases and the J gene end by 7 bases; junction bases not matched to a gene: 9. The CDR3 nucleotides read TGTGCCAGCAGCTTGGCGGGCGGGAGCCTGAATGAGCAGTTCTTC. It codes for CASSLAGGSLNEQFF.

The chain links TRBV28 to TRBJ2-6; 8 bases are a match to TRBD1. V was pared by 6 bases and J by 1 base, with 8 bases of the junction left unmatched. In germline, CDR1 is MDHEN, CDR2 SYDVKM. The CDR3 loop spans 17 amino acids. CDR3 bases: TGTGCCAGCAGGGACGGGACAGGCTGGTCTGGGGCCAACGTCCTGACTTTC. As protein: CASRDGTGWSGANVLTF.

The chain has TRBV28 and TRBJ2-7; 9 bases map to TRBD1. With 3 bases clipped from V and 3 bases from J, the junction kept 3 bases outside the gene matches. The germline gives CDR1 MDHEN, CDR2 SYDVKM. The CDR3 has 14 residues. The CDR3: CASSFRDRVYEQYF. CDR3 coding DNA: TGTGCCAGCAGTTTTCGGGACAGGGTCTACGAGCAGTACTTC.